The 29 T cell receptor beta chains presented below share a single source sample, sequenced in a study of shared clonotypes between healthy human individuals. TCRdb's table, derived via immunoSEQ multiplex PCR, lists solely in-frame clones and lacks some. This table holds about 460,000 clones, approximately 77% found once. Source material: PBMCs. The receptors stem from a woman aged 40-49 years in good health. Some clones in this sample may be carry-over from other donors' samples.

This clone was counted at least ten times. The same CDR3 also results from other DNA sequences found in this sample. As DNA, the CDR3 is TGTGCCAGCAGTCCCAACCAACGGACAGGCCGCAGCGAGCAGTACTTC. The encoded protein is CASSPNQRTGRSEQYF. The chain couples TRBV2 to TRBJ2-7, with 7 bases aligning to TRBD1. The CDR3 totals 16 residues. V trimming: 5 bases; J trimming: 6 bases; junction bases outside the gene matches: 16. CDR1 is SNHLY and CDR2 is FYNNEI in the germline V gene. The complete variable domain, with remaining parts taken from reference TRBV2 and TRBJ2-7, reads EPEVTQTPSHQVTQMGQEVILRCVPISNHLYFYWYRQILGQKVEFLVSFYNNEISEKSEIFDDQFSVERPDGSNFTLKIRSTKLEDSAMYFCASSPNQRTGRSEQYFGPGTRLTVT.

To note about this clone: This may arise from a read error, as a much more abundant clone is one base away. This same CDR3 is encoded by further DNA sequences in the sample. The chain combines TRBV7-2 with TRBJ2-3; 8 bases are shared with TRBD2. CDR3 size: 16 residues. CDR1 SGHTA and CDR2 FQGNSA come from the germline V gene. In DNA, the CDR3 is TGTGCCAGCAGCTTAGTTAGCGGGGTTAGCACGGATACGCAGTATTTT. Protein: CASSLVSGVSTDTQYF.

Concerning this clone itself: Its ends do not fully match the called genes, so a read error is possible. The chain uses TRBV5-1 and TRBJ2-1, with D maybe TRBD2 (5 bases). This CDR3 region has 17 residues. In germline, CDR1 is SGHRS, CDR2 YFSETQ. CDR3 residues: CASSWQPLADSYDEQFF. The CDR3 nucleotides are TGCGCCAGCAGCTGGCAACCGCTAGCAGACTCCTACGATGAGCAGTTCTTC.

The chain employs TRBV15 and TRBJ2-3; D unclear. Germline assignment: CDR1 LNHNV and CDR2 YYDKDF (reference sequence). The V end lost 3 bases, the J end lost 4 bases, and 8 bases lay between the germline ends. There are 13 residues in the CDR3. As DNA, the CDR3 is TGTGCCACCAGCAGGAGCTTCTCAGATACGCAGTATTTT. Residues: CATSRSFSDTQYF.

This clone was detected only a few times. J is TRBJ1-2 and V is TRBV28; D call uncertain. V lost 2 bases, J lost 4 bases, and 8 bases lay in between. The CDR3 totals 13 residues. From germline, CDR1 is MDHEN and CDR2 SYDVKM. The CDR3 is CASSLGEAYGYTF. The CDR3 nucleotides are TGTGCCAGCAGTTTAGGAGAAGCCTATGGCTACACCTTC.

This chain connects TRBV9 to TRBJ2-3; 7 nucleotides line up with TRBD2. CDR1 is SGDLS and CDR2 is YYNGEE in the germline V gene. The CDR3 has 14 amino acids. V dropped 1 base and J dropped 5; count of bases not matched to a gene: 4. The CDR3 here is CASSVLAEGDTQYF. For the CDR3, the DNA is TGTGCCAGCAGCGTACTAGCGGAAGGAGATACGCAGTATTTT.

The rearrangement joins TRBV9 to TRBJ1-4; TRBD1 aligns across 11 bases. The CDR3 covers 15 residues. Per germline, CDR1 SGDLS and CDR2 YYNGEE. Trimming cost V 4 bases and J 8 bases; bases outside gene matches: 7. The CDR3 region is CASSTGQGAREKLFF. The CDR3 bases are TGTGCCAGCAGCACTGGACAGGGGGCGAGGGAAAAACTGTTTTTT.

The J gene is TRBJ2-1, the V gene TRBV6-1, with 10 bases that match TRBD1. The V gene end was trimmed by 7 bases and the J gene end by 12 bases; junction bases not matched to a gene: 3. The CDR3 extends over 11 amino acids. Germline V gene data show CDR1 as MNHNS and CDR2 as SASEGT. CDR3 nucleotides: TGTGCCAGCACCCGGGACAGGGGGCAGTTCTTC. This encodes CASTRDRGQFF.

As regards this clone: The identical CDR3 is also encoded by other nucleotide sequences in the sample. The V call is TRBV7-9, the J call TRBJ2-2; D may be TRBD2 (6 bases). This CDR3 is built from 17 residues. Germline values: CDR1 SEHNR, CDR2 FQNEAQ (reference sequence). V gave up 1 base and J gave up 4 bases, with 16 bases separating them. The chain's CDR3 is CASSLGPRGSGTGELFF. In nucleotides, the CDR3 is TGTGCCAGCAGCTTAGGTCCACGGGGGTCGGGCACCGGGGAGCTGTTTTTT. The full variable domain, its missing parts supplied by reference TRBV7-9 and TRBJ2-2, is DTGVSQNPRHKITKRGQNVTFRCDPISEHNRLYWYRQTLGQGPEFLTYFQNEAQLEKSRLLSDRFSAERPKGSFSTLEIQRTEQGDSAMYLCASSLGPRGSGTGELFFGEGSRLTVL.

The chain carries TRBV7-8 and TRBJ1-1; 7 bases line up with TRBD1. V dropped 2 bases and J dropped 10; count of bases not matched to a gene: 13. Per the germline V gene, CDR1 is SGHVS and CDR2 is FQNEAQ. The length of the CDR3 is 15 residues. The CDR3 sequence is CASSLSGDRVRRAFF. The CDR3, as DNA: TGTGCCAGCAGCTTAAGTGGAGACAGGGTAAGAAGAGCTTTCTTT.

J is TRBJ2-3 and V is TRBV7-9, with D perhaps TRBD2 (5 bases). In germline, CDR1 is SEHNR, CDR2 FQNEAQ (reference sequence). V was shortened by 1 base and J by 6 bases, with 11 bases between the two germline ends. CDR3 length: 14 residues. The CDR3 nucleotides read TGTGCCAGCAGCTTAGGGACTGAGCAGGATACGCAGTATTTT. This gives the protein CASSLGTEQDTQYF.

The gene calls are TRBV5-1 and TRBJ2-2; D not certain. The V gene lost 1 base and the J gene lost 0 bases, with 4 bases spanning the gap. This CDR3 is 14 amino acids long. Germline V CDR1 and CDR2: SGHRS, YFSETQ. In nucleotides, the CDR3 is TGCGCCAGCAGCTTGTCGCCGAACACCGGGGAGCTGTTTTTT. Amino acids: CASSLSPNTGELFF.

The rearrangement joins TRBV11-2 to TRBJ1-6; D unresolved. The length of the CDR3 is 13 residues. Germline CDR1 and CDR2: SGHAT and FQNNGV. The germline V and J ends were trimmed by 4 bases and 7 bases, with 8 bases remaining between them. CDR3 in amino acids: CASSSERNSPLHF. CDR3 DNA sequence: TGTGCCAGCAGCTCGGAGAGAAATTCACCCCTCCACTTT.

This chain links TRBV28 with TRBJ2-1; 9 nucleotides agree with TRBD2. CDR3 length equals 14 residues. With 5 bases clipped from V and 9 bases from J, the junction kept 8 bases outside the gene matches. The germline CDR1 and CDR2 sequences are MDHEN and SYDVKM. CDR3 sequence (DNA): TGTGCCAGCAGTGCCCCGGGACTAGCATTTGAGCAGTTCTTC. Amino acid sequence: CASSAPGLAFEQFF.

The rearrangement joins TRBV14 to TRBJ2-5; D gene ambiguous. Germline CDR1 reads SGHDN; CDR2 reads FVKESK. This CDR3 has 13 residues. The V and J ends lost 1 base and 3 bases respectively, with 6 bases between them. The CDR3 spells CASSQGLEETQYF. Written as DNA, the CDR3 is TGTGCCAGCAGCCAAGGGTTGGAAGAGACCCAGTACTTC.

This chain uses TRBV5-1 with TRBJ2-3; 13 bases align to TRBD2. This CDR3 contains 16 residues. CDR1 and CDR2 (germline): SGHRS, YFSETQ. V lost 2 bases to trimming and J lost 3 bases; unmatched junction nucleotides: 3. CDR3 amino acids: CASSFGLAGDTDTQYF. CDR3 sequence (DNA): TGCGCCAGCAGCTTCGGACTAGCGGGAGATACAGATACGCAGTATTTT.

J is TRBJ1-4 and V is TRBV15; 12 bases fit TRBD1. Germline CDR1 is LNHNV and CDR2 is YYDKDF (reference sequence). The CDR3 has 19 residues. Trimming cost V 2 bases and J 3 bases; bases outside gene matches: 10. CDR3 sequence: CATSRIGTGGSMSNEKLFF. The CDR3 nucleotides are TGTGCCACCAGCAGAATCGGGACAGGGGGCTCTATGTCTAATGAAAAACTGTTTTTT.

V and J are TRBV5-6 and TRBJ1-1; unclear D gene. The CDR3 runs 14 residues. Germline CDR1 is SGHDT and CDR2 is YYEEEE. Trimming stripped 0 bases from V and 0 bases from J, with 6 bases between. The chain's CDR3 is CASSLGELNTEAFF. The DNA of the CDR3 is TGTGCCAGCAGCTTGGGGGAATTGAACACTGAAGCTTTCTTT. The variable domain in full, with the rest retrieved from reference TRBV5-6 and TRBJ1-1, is DAGVTQSPTHLIKTRGQQVTLRCSPKSGHDTVSWYQQALGQGPQFIFQYYEEEERQRGNFPDRFSGHQFPNYSSELNVNALLLGDSALYLCASSLGELNTEAFFGQGTRLTVV.

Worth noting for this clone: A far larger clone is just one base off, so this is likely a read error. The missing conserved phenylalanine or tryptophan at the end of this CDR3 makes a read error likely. As DNA, the CDR3 is TGTGCCTGGGACTGGAACATGAACACTGAAGCTTTCTCT. It codes for CAWDWNMNTEAFS. The chain joins TRBV30 to TRBJ1-1; D unclear. The CDR3 length is 13 residues. Deletions cut 5 bases from V and 0 bases from J, with 10 bases between. Germline lookup yields CDR1 GTSNPN and CDR2 SVGIG (reference sequence).

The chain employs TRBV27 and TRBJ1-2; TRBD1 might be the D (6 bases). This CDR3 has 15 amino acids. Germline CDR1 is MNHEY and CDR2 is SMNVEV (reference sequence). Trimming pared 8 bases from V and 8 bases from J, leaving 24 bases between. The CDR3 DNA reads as TGTGCCAGCTCTCGCCGAGAGACAGGAGGTGGCGGCTACACCTTC. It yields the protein CASSRRETGGGGYTF.

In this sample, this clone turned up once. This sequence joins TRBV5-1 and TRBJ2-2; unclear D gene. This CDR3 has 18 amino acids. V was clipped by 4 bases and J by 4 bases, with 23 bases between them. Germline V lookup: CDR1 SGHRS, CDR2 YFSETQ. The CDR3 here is CASSPLPYRYGSTGELFF. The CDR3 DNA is TGCGCCAGCAGCCCTCTCCCTTACCGGTACGGAAGCACCGGGGAGCTGTTTTTT.

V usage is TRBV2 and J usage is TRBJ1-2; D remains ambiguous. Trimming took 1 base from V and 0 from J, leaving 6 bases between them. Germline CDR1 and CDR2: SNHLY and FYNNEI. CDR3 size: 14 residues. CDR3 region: CASSEGGSNYGYTF. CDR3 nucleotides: TGTGCCAGCAGTGAAGGGGGTTCTAACTATGGCTACACCTTC.

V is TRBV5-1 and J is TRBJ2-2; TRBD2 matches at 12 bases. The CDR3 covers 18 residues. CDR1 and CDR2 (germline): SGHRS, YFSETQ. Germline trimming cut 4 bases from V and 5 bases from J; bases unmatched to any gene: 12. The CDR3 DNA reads TGCGCCAGCAGCGTACGGACTAGCGGGACTGGGATGACCGGGGAGCTGTTTTTT. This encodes CASSVRTSGTGMTGELFF.

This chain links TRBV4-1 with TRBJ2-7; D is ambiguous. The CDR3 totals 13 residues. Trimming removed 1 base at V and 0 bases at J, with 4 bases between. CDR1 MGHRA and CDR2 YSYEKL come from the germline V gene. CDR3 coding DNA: TGCGCCAGCAGCCAAGGTCCCTCCTACGAGCAGTACTTC. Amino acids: CASSQGPSYEQYF.

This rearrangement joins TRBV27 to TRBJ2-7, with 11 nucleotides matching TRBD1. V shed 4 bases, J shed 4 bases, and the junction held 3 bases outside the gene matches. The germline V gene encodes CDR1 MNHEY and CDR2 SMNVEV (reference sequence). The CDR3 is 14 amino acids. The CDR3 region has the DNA TGTGCCAGCAGTTACGGGACAGGGGGTTACGAGCAGTACTTC. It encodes CASSYGTGGYEQYF.

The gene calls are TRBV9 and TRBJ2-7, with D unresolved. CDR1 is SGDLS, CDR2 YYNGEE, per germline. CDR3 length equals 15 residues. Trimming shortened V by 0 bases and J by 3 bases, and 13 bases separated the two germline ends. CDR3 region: CASSVDPATYYEQYF. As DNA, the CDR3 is TGTGCCAGCAGCGTAGATCCAGCGACCTACTACGAGCAGTACTTC.

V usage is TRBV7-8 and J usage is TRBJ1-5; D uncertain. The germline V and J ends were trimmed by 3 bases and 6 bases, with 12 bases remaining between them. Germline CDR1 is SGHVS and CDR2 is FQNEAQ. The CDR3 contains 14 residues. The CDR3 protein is CASSFSAGTQPQHF. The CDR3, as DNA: TGTGCCAGCAGCTTTAGCGCGGGAACTCAGCCCCAGCATTTT. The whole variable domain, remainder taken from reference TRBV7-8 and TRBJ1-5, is GAGVSQSPRYKVAKRGQDVALRCDPISGHVSLFWYQQALGQGPEFLTYFQNEAQLDKSGLPSDRFFAERPEGSVSTLKIQRTQQEDSAVYLCASSFSAGTQPQHFGDGTRLSIL.

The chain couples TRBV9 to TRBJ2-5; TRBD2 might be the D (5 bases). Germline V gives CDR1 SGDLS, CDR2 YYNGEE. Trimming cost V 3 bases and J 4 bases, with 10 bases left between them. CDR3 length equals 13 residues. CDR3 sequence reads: CASSALGGETQYF. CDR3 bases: TGTGCCAGCAGCGCCTTAGGAGGAGAGACCCAGTACTTC.

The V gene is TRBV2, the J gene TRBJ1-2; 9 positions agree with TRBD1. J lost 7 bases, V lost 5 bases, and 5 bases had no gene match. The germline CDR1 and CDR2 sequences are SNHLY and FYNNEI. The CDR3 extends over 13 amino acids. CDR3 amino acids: CASSPWTGVGYTF. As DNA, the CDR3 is TGTGCCAGCAGTCCTTGGACAGGGGTTGGCTACACCTTC.